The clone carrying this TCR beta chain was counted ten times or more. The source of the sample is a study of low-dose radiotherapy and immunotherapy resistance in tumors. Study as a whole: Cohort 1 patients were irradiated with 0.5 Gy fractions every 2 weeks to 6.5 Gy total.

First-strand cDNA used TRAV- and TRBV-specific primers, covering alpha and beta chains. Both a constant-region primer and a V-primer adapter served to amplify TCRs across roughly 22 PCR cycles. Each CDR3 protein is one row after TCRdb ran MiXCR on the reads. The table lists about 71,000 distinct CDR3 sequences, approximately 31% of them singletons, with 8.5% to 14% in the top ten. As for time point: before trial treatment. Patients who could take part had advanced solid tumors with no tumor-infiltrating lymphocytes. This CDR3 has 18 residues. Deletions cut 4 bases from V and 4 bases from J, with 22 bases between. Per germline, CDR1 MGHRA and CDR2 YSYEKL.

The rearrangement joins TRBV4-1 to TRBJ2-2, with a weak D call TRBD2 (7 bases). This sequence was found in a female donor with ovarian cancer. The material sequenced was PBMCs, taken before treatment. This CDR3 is CASSRGGGQGRGTGELFF. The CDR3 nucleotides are TGCGCCAGCAGCCGGGGGGGGGGTCAGGGGCGCGGCACCGGGGAGCTGTTTTTT.